This entry features one T cell receptor (beta chain) sequence. What it recognizes is unknown. This record belongs to a study of human T cells and chemical hapten exposure. Described time point: patch test 3, about 24 weeks after DPC sensitization. Treatment defined: therapeutic diphenylcyclopropenone sensitization with weekly scalp DPC. The study extracted total RNA from unfractionated whole blood. Regarding the study as a whole: Relative to controls, expanded TCRs formed significantly more large CDR3 similarity clusters. PT1 expanded TCR counts and patch test score were linked, and their correlation was positive.

Trimming took 6 bases from V and 0 from J; bases not matched to a gene: 5. The CDR3 runs to 15 residues. In TCRdb, the RACE reads were re-called with MiXCR into one record per CDR3 protein. The sample holds tens of thousands of distinct CDR3 sequences, roughly 10% seen once. This TCR came from a woman aged 40 to 50 with alopecia areata. Some clones in this sample may be carry-over from other donors' samples. The specimen comprised whole blood, sampled in connection with sensitization to the hapten diphenylcyclopropenone (DPC). The V call is TRBV12-3 or TRBV12-4, the J call TRBJ1-5; 7 positions match TRBD1. CDR3 region: CASSSRDSSNQPQHF. The DNA of the CDR3 is TGTGCCAGCAGCTCCCGGGACAGTAGCAATCAGCCCCAGCATTTT.